This TCR beta chain was identified in a study of blood T cell repertoires in COVID-19. Whole-study context: From the United States, Italy and Spain came samples of acute and convalescent COVID-19. PBMCs, B-cell-depleted T cells, or T cells were the source of the cDNA or gDNA that made up the material.

Germline loops: CDR1 SEHNR, CDR2 FQNEAQ (reference sequence). The CDR3 length is 13 residues. Trimming stripped 3 bases from V and 15 bases from J, with 18 bases between. Per the authors' pipeline: Amplification with reference gene primers provided the estimates of nucleated cell counts. The method was immunoSEQ multiplex PCR; TCRdb's version includes in-frame clones alone and lacks a portion of them. V and J calls plus clone size are reproduced from that table; the DNA served to infer D and trimming. The sample comprises around 83,000 clones, over 75% of which are singletons, and roughly 15% rests with the top ten.

The chain links TRBV7-9 to TRBJ2-1, with D maybe TRBD2 (6 bases). The TCR originated in a woman between 70 and 85 years old with acute or convalescent COVID-19. Sequencing was done on a sample of peripheral blood. Here the CDR3 reads CASSLGDSRVVFF. DNA of the CDR3: TGTGCCAGCAGCTTGGGGGACTCCAGGGTGGTGTTCTTC.